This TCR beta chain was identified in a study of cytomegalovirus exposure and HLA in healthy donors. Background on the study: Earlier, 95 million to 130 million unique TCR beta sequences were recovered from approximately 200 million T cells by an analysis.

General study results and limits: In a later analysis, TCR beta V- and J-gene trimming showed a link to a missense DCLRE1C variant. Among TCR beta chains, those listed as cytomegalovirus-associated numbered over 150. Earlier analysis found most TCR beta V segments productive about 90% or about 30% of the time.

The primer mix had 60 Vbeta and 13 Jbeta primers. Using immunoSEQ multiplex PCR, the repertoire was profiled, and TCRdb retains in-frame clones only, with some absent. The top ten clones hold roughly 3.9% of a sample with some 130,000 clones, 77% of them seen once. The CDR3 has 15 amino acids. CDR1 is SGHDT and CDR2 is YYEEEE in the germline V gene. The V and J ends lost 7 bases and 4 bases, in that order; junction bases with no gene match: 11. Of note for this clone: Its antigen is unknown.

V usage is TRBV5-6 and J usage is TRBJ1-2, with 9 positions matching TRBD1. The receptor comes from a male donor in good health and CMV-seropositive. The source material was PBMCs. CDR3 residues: CASSLWDREFYGYTF. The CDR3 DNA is TGTGCCAGCTCCCTTTGGGACAGGGAGTTCTATGGCTACACCTTC. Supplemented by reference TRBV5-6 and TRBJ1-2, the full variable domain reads DAGVTQSPTHLIKTRGQQVTLRCSPKSGHDTVSWYQQALGQGPQFIFQYYEEEERQRGNFPDRFSGHQFPNYSSELNVNALLLGDSALYLCASSLWDREFYGYTFGSGTRLTVV.